Following are 14 T cell receptor beta chains from one sample sequenced in a study of T-cell memory formation after mild COVID-19. In TCRdb, the 5' RACE reads were re-called with MiXCR into one record per CDR3 protein. The sample includes some 150,000 distinct CDR3 sequences, 15% to 20% of them seen just once. Sequenced input: PBMCs or a T cell subset sorted from them (not recorded which). These TCRs come from an adult woman who had mild COVID-19 (a few samples of this study predate the infection). Cell type and time point are not known.

The V call is TRBV11-2, the J call TRBJ2-5; D assignment may be TRBD1 or TRBD2 (7 bases each). The length of the CDR3 is 14 residues. V shed 8 bases and J shed 4 bases, with 17 bases lying between them. Germline CDR1 is SGHAT and CDR2 is FQNNGV. CDR3 loop: CASGLGGGLETQYF. As DNA, the CDR3 is TGTGCCAGCGGACTGGGAGGGGGCCTAGAGACCCAGTACTTC. Combining the CDR3 with reference TRBV11-2 and TRBJ2-5 gives the whole variable domain EAGVAQSPRYKIIEKRQSVAFWCNPISGHATLYWYQQILGQGPKLLIQFQNNGVVDDSQLPKDRFSAERLKGVDSTLKIQPAKLEDSAVYLCASGLGGGLETQYFGPGTRLLVL.

The rearrangement links TRBV20-1 to TRBJ1-5, with a tentative D call TRBD1 (6 bases). V gave up 2 bases and J gave up 0 bases, with 23 bases separating them. Germline-derived CDR1 and CDR2 are DFQATT and SNEGSKA (reference sequence). This CDR3 spans 19 amino acids. The CDR3 is CSARRTTGIPPYSNQPQHF. In DNA, the CDR3 is TGCAGTGCTAGACGAACCACAGGGATCCCCCCTTATAGCAATCAGCCCCAGCATTTT.

The chain has TRBV25-1 and TRBJ2-3; D ambiguous. The ends were cut back, 10 bases at V and 2 bases at J, with 10 bases in the middle. The CDR3 runs 12 residues. Germline V lookup: CDR1 MGHDK, CDR2 SYGVNS. Here the CDR3 DNA reads TGTGCCACCTCGGCGGCCACAGATACGCAGTATTTT. Translated: CATSAATDTQYF. The complete variable domain, with remaining parts taken from reference TRBV25-1 and TRBJ2-3, reads EADIYQTPRYLVIGTGKKITLECSQTMGHDKMYWYQQDPGMELHLIHYSYGVNSTEKGDLSSESTVSRIRTEHFPLTLESARPSHTSQYLCATSAATDTQYFGPGTRLTVL.

Only a few counts were recorded for this clonotype. The genes are TRBV7-9 and TRBJ1-6, with D unresolved. The CDR3 loop spans 14 amino acids. Germline V lookup: CDR1 SEHNR, CDR2 FQNEAQ (reference sequence). Trimming took off 3 bases at V and 9 bases at J, with 12 bases between the two ends. The CDR3 protein is CASSFRREISPLHF. DNA for the CDR3: TGTGCCAGCAGCTTTAGGAGGGAGATTTCACCCCTCCACTTT.

V is TRBV4-2 and J is TRBJ1-3; tentatively, D is TRBD1 (5 bases). Deletions cut 0 bases from V and 4 bases from J, with 13 bases between. The CDR3 sequence is 16 residues long. Germline CDR1 reads LGHNA; CDR2 reads YNFKEQ. In DNA, the CDR3 is TGTGCCAGCAGCCAAGAGGGGACCTCTCTCGGAAACACCATATATTTT. It yields the protein CASSQEGTSLGNTIYF.

This clonotype was observed a few times. The chain has TRBV12-3 or TRBV12-4 and TRBJ1-4; D is perhaps TRBD1 (6 bases). The CDR3 covers 16 residues. Trimming removed 10 bases from V and 3 bases from J, with 21 bases in between. CDR3 region: CATSPWGASANEKLFF. The CDR3 DNA reads as TGTGCCACCTCACCCTGGGGGGCGTCGGCTAATGAAAAACTGTTTTTT.

The rearrangement links TRBV6-6 to TRBJ1-5; D gene uncertain. V lost 6 bases and J lost 3, with 15 bases in between. Looked up from germline, CDR1 is MNHNY and CDR2 is SVGAGI (reference sequence). There are 15 residues in the CDR3. The CDR3: CASRIGRASNQPQHF. DNA of the CDR3: TGTGCCAGCAGAATTGGCCGGGCCTCCAATCAGCCCCAGCATTTT.

The rearrangement joins TRBV7-2 to TRBJ2-3, with D perhaps TRBD1 (6 bases). The CDR3 is made up of 15 amino acids. Germline V gene lookup returns CDR1 SGHTA and CDR2 FQGNSA. V was trimmed by 4 bases and J by 4 bases, leaving 15 bases between them. The CDR3 DNA reads as TGTGCCAGCAGCTACCGGTTGGGGGCCCCAGATACGCAGTATTTT. Residues: CASSYRLGAPDTQYF.

This clonotype was picked up many times. The J gene is TRBJ2-3, the V gene TRBV12-5; D not certain. In germline, CDR1 is LGHNT, CDR2 FRNRAP. This CDR3 is 14 amino acids long. The V and J ends lost 6 bases and 1 base respectively, with 11 bases between them. The CDR3 nucleotides read TGTGCTAGTGGCCCGTCCCTTCGCACAGATACGCAGTATTTT. Translated: CASGPSLRTDTQYF.

V and J are TRBV12-3 or TRBV12-4 and TRBJ1-5; D unclear. Between the trimmed V and J ends, which lost 3 bases and 4 bases, there was a span of 7 bases. The CDR3 has 13 residues. DNA of the CDR3: TGTGCCAGCAGTTTGTCGCAAAATCAGCCCCAGCATTTT. Protein sequence: CASSLSQNQPQHF.

The sample holds a few counts of this clonotype. The V gene is TRBV7-3, the J gene TRBJ2-2; no clear D gene. The CDR3 contains 13 residues. Trimming removed 6 bases from V and 2 bases from J, with 7 bases in between. The germline V gene encodes CDR1 SGHTA and CDR2 FQGTGA. CDR3 sequence (DNA): TGTGCCAGCAGACCAACTAACACCGGGGAGCTGTTTTTT. It is translated as CASRPTNTGELFF.

Only a few counts were recorded for this clonotype. This chain joins TRBV6-6 and TRBJ2-7; D uncertain. The germline V gene has CDR1 MNHNY and CDR2 SVGAGI (reference sequence). CDR3 size: 11 residues. Deletions cut 6 bases from V and 5 bases from J, with 8 bases between. The CDR3 region is CASSPANEQYF. DNA for the CDR3: TGTGCCAGCAGCCCCGCGAACGAGCAGTACTTC.

The rearrangement links TRBV24-1 to TRBJ2-7, with D perhaps matching TRBD1 or TRBD2 (5 bases each). Germline V gene data show CDR1 as KGHDR and CDR2 as SFDVKD. V gave up 4 bases and J gave up 3 bases, with 12 bases separating them. The CDR3 contains 14 residues. This CDR3 is CATSERWGNYEQYF. As DNA, the CDR3 is TGTGCCACCAGTGAACGATGGGGGAACTACGAGCAGTACTTC.

This clonotype was counted a few times. The chain is built from TRBV6-2 or TRBV6-3 and TRBJ2-3; 8 positions match TRBD2. CDR3 size: 12 residues. CDR1 and CDR2 from the germline V gene are MNHEY and SVGEGT. J was trimmed by 9 bases and V by 6 bases; bases with no gene match: 5. The chain's CDR3 is CASRAGDRTQYF. The DNA of the CDR3 is TGTGCCAGCAGAGCGGGGGACCGAACGCAGTATTTT.